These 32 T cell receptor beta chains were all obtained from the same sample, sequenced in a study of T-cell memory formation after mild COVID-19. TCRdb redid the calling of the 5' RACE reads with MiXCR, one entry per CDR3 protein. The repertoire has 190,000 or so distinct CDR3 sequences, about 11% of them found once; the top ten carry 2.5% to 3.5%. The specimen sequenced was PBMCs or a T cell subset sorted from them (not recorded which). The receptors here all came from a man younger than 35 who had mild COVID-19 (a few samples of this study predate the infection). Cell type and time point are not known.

This chain's CDR3 is CASSRGTYNSPLHF. CDR3 nucleotides: TGTGCCAGCAGCCGGGGGACCTATAATTCACCCCTCCACTTT. The chain employs TRBV3-1 and TRBJ1-6, with D perhaps matching TRBD1 (5 bases). The CDR3 has 14 residues. CDR1 and CDR2 (germline): LGHDT, YNNKEL (reference sequence). The V gene lost 4 bases and the J gene lost 2 bases, with 6 bases spanning the gap. Full variable domain (rest looked up from reference TRBV3-1 and TRBJ1-6): DTAVSQTPKYLVTQMGNDKSIKCEQNLGHDTMYWYKQDSKKFLKIMFSYNNKELIINETVPNRFSPKSPDKAHLNLHINSLELGDSAVYFCASSRGTYNSPLHFGNGTRLTVT.

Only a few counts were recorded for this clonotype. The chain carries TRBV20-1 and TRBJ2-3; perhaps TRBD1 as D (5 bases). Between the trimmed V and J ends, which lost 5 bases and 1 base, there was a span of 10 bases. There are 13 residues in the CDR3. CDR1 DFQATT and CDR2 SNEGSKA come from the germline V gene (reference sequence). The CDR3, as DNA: TGCAGTGCTCCAGGGTGGGGCACAGATACGCAGTATTTT. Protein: CSAPGWGTDTQYF.

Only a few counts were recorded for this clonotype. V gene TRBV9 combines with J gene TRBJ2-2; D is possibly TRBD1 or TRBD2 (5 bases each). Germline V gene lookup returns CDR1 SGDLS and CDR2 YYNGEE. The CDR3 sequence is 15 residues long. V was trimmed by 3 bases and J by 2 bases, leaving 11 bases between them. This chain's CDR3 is CASSAGTGNTGELFF. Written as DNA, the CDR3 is TGTGCCAGCAGCGCTGGGACGGGTAACACCGGGGAGCTGTTTTTT.

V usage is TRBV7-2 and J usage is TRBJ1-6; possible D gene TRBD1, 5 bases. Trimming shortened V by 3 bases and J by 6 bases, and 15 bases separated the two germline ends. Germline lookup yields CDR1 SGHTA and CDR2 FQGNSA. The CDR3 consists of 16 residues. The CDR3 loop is CASSFRVTASNSPLHF. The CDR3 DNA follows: TGTGCCAGCAGCTTCAGGGTTACTGCTTCTAATTCACCCCTCCACTTT.

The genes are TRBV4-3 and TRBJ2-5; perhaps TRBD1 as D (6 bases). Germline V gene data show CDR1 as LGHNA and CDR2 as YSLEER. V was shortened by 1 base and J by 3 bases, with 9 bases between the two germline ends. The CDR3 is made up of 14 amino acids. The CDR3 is CASSQGAGEETQYF. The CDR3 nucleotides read TGCGCCAGCAGCCAAGGGGCAGGGGAAGAGACCCAGTACTTC.

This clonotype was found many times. CDR3: CASRNSGNAEETQYF. The DNA for the CDR3 is TGCGCCAGCAGGAATAGCGGCAACGCGGAGGAGACCCAGTACTTC. This chain connects TRBV5-1 to TRBJ2-5; D is possibly TRBD2 (6 bases). The length of the CDR3 is 15 residues. Germline CDR1 and CDR2: SGHRS and YFSETQ. V shed 5 bases and J shed 5 bases, with 19 bases lying between them. Filled out from reference TRBV5-1 and TRBJ2-5, the complete variable domain reads KAGVTQTPRYLIKTRGQQVTLSCSPISGHRSVSWYQQTPGQGLQFLFEYFSETQRNKGNFPGRFSGRQFSNSRSEMNVSTLELGDSALYLCASRNSGNAEETQYFGPGTRLLVL.

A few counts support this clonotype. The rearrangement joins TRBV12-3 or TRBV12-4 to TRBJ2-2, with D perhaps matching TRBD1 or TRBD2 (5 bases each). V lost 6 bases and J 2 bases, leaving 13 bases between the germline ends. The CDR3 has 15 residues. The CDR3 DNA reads TGTGCCAGCAGACGGGACCCTATAAACACCGGGGAGCTGTTTTTT. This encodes CASRRDPINTGELFF.

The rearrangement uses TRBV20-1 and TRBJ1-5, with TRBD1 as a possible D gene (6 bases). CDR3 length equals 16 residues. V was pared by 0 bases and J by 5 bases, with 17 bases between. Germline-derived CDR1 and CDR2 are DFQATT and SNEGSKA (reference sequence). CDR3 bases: TGCAGTGCTAGAGATATTATCAGGGACACTGATCAGCCCCAGCATTTT. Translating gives CSARDIIRDTDQPQHF.

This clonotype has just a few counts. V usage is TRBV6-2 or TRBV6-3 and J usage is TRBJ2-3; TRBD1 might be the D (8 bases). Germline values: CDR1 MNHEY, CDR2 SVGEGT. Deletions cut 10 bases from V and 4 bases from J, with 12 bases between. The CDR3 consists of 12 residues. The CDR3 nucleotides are TGTGCCACCACAGGGGGGGCAGATACGCAGTATTTT. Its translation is CATTGGADTQYF.

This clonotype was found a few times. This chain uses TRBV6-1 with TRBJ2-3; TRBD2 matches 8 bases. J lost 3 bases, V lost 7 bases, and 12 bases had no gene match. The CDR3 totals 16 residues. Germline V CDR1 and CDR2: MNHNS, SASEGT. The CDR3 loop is CASKTQRGIRTDTQYF. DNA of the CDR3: TGTGCCAGCAAGACACAGCGGGGGATTAGGACAGATACGCAGTATTTT.

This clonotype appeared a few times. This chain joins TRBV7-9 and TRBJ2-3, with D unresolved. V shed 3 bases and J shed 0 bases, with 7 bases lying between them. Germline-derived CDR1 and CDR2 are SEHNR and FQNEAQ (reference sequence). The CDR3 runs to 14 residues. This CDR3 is CASSFFSSTDTQYF. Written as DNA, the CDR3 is TGTGCCAGCAGCTTCTTCTCTAGCACAGATACGCAGTATTTT.

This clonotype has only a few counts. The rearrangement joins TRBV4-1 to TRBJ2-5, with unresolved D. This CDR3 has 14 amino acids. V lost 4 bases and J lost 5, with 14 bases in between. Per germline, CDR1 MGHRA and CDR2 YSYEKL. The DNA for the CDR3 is TGCGCCAGCAGCCGGGCGGCGGCCTTCGAGACCCAGTACTTC. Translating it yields CASSRAAAFETQYF.

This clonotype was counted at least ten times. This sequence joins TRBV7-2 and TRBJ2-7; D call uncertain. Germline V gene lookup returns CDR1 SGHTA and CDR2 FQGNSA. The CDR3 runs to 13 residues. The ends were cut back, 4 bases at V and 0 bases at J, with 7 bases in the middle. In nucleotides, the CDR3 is TGTGCCAGCAGCTCCTTGAGCTCCTACGAGCAGTACGTC. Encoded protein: CASSSLSSYEQYV.

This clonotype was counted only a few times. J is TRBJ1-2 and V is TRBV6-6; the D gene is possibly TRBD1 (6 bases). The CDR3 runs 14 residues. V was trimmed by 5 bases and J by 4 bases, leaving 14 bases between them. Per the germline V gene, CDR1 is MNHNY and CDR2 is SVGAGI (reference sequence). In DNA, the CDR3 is TGTGCCAGCAGTCAAACAGGGTCCGGCTATGGCTACACCTTC. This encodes CASSQTGSGYGYTF.

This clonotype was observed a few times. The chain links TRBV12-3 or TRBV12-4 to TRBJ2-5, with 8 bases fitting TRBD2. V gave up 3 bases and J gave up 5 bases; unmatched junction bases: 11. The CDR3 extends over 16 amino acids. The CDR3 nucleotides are TGTGCCAGCAGTTTTTTGATCGGGGGGGCCGGGGAGACCCAGTACTTC. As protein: CASSFLIGGAGETQYF.

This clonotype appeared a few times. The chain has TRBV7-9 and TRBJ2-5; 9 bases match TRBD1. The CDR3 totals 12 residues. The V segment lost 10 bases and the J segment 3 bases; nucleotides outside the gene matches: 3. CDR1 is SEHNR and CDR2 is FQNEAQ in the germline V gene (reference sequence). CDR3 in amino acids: CATTGGEETQYF. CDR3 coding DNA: TGTGCCACTACAGGGGGCGAAGAGACCCAGTACTTC.

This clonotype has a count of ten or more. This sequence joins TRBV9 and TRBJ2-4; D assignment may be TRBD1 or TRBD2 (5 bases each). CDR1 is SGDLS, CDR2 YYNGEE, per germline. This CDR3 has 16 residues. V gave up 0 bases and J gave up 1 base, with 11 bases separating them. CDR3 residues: CASSVGGRLAKNIQYF. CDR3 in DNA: TGTGCCAGCAGCGTAGGGGGACGTCTGGCCAAAAACATTCAGTACTTC.

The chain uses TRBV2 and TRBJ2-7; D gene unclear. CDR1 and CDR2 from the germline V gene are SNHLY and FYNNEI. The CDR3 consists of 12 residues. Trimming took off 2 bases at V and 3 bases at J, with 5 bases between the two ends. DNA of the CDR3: TGTGCCAGCAGTGAACTGCTCTACGAGCAGTACGTC. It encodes CASSELLYEQYV.

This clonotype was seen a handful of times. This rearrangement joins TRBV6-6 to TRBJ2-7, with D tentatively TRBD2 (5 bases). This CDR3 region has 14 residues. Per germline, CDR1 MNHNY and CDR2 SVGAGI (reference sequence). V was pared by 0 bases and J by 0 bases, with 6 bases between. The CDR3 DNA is TGTGCCAGCAGTTACTCGGGGAGCTCCTACGAGCAGTACGTC. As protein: CASSYSGSSYEQYV.

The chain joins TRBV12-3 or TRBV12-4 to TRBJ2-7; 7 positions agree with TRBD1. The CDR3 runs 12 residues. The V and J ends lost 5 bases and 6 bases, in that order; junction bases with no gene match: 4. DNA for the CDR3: TGTGCCAGCAGTACGGGGACAGCCGAGCAGTACTTC. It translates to CASSTGTAEQYF.

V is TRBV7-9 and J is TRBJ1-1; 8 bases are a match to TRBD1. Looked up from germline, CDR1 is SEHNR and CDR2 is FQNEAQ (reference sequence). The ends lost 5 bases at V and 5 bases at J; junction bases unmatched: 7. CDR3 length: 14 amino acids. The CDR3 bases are TGTGCCAGCAGCACGACAGGGGAATGGACTGAAGCTTTCTTT. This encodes CASSTTGEWTEAFF.

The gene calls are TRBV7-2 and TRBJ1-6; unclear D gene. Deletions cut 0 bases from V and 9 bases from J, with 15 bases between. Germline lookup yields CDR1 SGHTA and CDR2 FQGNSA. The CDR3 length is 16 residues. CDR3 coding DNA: TGTGCCAGCAGCTTAGCGCAACGGGGAACGGGTTCACCCCTCCACTTT. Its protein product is CASSLAQRGTGSPLHF.

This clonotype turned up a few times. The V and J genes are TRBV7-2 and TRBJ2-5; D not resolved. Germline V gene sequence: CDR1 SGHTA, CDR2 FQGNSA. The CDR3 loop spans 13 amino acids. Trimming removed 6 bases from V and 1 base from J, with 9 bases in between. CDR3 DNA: TGTGCCAGCAGTTTCGCATTCCAAGAGACCCAGTACTTC. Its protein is CASSFAFQETQYF.

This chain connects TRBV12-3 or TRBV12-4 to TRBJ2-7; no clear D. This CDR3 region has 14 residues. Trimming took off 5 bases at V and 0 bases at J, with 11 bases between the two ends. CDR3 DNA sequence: TGTGCCAGCAGTCGGTCTCTGCGCTCCTACGAGCAGTACTTC. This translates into CASSRSLRSYEQYF.

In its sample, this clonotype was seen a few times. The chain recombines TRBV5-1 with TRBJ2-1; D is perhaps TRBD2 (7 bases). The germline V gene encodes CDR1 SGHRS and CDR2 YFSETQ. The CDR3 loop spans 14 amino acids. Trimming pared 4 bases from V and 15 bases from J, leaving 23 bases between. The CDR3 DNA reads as TGCGCCAGCAGCCCCCCCATGTCGGGGGGCGATTGGTTCTTC. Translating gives CASSPPMSGGDWFF.

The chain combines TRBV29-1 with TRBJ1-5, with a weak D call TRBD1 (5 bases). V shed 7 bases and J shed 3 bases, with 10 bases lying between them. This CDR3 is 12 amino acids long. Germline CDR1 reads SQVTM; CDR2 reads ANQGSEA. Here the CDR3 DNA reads TGCAGCGCGGGACTCATCAATCAGCCCCAGCATTTT. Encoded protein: CSAGLINQPQHF.

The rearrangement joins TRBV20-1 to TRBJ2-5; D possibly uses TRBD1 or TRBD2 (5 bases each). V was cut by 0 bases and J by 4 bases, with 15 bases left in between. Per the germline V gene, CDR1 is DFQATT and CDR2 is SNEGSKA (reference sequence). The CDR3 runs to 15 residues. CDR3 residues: CSARDGGSLRETQYF. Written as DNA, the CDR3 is TGCAGTGCTAGAGATGGGGGATCCCTAAGAGAGACCCAGTACTTC.

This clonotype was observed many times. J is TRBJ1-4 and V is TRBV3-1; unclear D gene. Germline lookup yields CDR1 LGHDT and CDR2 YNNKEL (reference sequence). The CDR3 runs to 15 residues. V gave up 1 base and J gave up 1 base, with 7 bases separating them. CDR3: CASSQARVTNEKLFF. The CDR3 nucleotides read TGTGCCAGCAGCCAAGCGCGTGTAACTAATGAAAAACTGTTTTTT.

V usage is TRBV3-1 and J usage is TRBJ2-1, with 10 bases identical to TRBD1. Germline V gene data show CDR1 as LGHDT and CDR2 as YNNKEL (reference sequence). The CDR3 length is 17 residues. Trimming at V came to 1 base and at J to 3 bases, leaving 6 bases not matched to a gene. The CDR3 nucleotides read TGTGCCAGCAGCCAAGTATTGGGACAGGGGATCTACAATGAGCAGTTCTTC. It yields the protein CASSQVLGQGIYNEQFF.

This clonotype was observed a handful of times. The CDR3, as DNA: TGTGCTAGTGGGCGCCGGGACAGGGGTTATGGCTACACCTTC. Protein sequence: CASGRRDRGYGYTF. The chain combines TRBV12-5 with TRBJ1-2; 10 positions agree with TRBD1. The CDR3 runs to 14 residues. The V gene's germline CDR1 is LGHNT and CDR2 FRNRAP. The trim removed 6 bases at V and 5 bases at J, leaving 6 bases unmatched.

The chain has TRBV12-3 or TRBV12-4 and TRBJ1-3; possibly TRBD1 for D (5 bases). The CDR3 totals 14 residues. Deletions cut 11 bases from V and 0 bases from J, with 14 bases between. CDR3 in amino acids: CAARAQVSGNTIYF. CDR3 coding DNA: TGTGCCGCCAGGGCGCAGGTCTCTGGAAACACCATATATTTT.

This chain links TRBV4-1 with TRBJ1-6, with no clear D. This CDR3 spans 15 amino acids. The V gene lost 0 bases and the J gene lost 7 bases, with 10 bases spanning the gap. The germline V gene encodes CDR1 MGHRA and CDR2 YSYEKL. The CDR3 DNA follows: TGCGCCAGCAGCCAAGAACCCCACAACAATTCACCCCTCCACTTT. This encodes CASSQEPHNNSPLHF.